This record looks at one T cell receptor beta chain sequence and its context. The antigen is undetermined. The source of the sample is a study of beta chain features in type 1 diabetes. General study points: Significant though moderate, a shortening of TCRB CDR3s appeared in all four CD4+ subsets of Type 1 diabetes patients.

CDR1 and CDR2 (germline): SGHAT, FQDESV (reference sequence). The CDR3 runs to 15 residues. V shed 5 bases, J shed 7 bases, and the junction held 6 bases outside the gene matches. Reverse transcribing all isolated RNA meant expressed TCRB transcripts were sequenced. Naive, central memory and regulatory T cell samples came to a mean of about 3.9 million reads. Clones were sequenced by immunoSEQ multiplex PCR, and TCRdb holds only the in-frame ones, with some missing. The data show 240,000 or so clones, around 21% seen once. The gene calls are TRBV11-1 and TRBJ2-1; TRBD2 aligns across 12 bases. This TCR came from a woman aged 40 to 50 with type 1 diabetes. Sequencing was carried out using naive CD4+ T cells from blood. This chain's CDR3 is CASSIDGLAGNEQFF. CDR3 nucleotide sequence: TGTGCCAGCAGCATCGATGGACTAGCGGGAAATGAGCAGTTCTTC.